This TCR beta chain was captured by sequencing in a study of blood T cell repertoires in COVID-19. Germline V gene lookup returns CDR1 WSHSY and CDR2 SAAADI. V lost 5 bases and J lost 3, with 10 bases in between. This CDR3 comprises 13 residues. This table comes from immunoSEQ multiplex PCR, and its TCRdb copy is limited to in-frame clones, with some not included. This sample yields around 310,000 clones, of which over 80% are seen a single time; around 4.6% belongs to the top ten. The J gene is TRBJ1-2, the V gene TRBV10-2; maybe TRBD1 (6 bases). This receptor was taken from a man in his thirties or forties who had recovered from COVID-19. The sample taken for sequencing was PBMCs or T cells enriched from blood (not recorded which). The CDR3: CASSRTEDYGYTF. In DNA form, the CDR3 reads TGCGCCAGCAGTAGGACAGAAGACTATGGCTACACCTTC.